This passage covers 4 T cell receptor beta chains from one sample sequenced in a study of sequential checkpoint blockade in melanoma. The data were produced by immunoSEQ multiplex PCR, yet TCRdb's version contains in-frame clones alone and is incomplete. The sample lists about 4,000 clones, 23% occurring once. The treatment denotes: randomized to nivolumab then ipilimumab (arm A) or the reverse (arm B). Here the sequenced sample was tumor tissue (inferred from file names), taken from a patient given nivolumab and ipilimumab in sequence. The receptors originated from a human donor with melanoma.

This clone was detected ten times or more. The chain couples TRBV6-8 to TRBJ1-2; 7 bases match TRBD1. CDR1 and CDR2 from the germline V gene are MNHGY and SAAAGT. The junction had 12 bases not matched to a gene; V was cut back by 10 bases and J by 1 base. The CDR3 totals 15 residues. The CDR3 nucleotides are TGTGCCACCCATGGACAGGCCGGCTTTAACTATGGCTACACCTTC. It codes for CATHGQAGFNYGYTF.

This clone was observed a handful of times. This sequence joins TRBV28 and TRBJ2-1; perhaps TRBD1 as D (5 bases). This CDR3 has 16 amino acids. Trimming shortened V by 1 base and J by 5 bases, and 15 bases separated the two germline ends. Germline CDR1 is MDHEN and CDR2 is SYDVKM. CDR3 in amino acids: CASSLSGQGSHNEQFF. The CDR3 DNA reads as TGTGCCAGCAGTTTATCCGGTCAGGGTAGCCACAATGAGCAGTTCTTC.

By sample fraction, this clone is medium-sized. CDR3 amino acids: CASSLGTAQETQYF. The CDR3 DNA is TGTGCCAGCAGCTTAGGGACAGCTCAAGAGACCCAGTACTTC. J is TRBJ2-5 and V is TRBV11-3; D possibly corresponds to TRBD1 (6 bases). Trimming removed 1 base from V and 2 bases from J, with 8 bases in between. CDR1 SGHNT and CDR2 YENEEA come from the germline V gene. The CDR3 spans 14 residues.

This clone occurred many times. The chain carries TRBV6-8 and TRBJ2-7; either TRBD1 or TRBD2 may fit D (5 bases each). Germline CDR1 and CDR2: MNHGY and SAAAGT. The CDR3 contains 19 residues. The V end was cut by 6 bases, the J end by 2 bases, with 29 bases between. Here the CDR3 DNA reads TGTGCCAGCAGCGGATTTTTTCCGGGACCAGGTCTTTCGGCCTACGAGCAGTACTTC. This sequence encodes CASSGFFPGPGLSAYEQYF.